This T cell receptor (beta chain) was sequenced during a study of cytomegalovirus exposure and HLA in healthy donors. Study overall: Falling in the Caucasian-associated ancestry cluster were 81% of 300 to 500 genotyped donors.

Overall study findings and caveats: The presence/absence work took it that sequencing depth was about the same across donors. In a later analysis, TCR beta V- and J-gene trimming showed a link to a missense DCLRE1C variant. Analysis performed later showed TCR beta chains linked to HLA being more clonally expanded than equally common others.

PCR used 60 Vbeta primers and 13 Jbeta primers. Assay: immunoSEQ multiplex PCR; the TCRdb copy retains only in-frame clones and omits some. The sample consists of 100,000 to 150,000 clones, 80% of them appearing once. As to this clone: Its matching antigen is unknown.

This TCR came from a young man in good health and CMV-seronegative. The source material was PBMCs.

CDR3 sequence (DNA): TGTGCCAGCAGTCGATACTCCGGGACTTACAGCACAGATACGCAGTATTTT. It specifies CASSRYSGTYSTDTQYF. This rearrangement joins TRBV27 to TRBJ2-3; weak D call: TRBD2 (6 bases). CDR1 is MNHEY, CDR2 SMNVEV, per germline (reference sequence). V dropped 5 bases and J dropped 0 bases, with 18 bases sitting between them. This CDR3 contains 17 residues.